This T cell receptor (beta chain) was sequenced for a study of blood T cell repertoires in COVID-19. Looking at the study overall: COVID-19 samples collected from the United States, Italy and Spain covered acute and convalescent phases. PBMCs, B-cell-depleted T cells, or T cells were the source of the cDNA or gDNA that made up the material.

The table came from immunoSEQ multiplex PCR; TCRdb's copy has only in-frame clones and leaves some out. The sample consists of around 120,000 clones, under 95% of them appearing once. V lost 0 bases to trimming and J lost 3 bases, with 9 bases between them. This CDR3 is built from 14 residues. Germline-derived CDR1 and CDR2 are SGHAT and FQNNGV. This sequence was found in a man in his fifties or sixties with active COVID-19. V gene TRBV11-2 combines with J gene TRBJ2-7; the D gene is possibly TRBD2 (6 bases). The source material was peripheral blood. CDR3 region: CASSLEVGGYEQYV. The CDR3 nucleotides are TGTGCCAGCAGCTTAGAGGTGGGGGGCTACGAGCAGTACGTC.